The 32 T cell receptor beta chains below all came from one sample that was sequenced in a study of OX40 agonist ivuxolimab in advanced cancers. The data were produced by immunoSEQ multiplex PCR, yet TCRdb's version contains in-frame clones alone and is incomplete. The repertoire holds tens of thousands of clones, roughly 94% seen once, with around a tenth in the top ten. This specimen was CD4+ or CD8+ T cells sorted from blood, taken in a trial of the OX40 agonist ivuxolimab. The receptors shown here come from an adult with an advanced solid tumor such as melanoma, head and neck, liver or kidney cancer.

The chain has TRBV18 and TRBJ2-7, with D tentatively TRBD2 (6 bases). Germline loops: CDR1 KGHSH, CDR2 LQKENI. The germline V and J ends were trimmed by 2 bases and 6 bases, with 8 bases remaining between them. CDR3 size: 12 residues. CDR3 nucleotides: TGTGCCAGCTCACCAACCGGGGGCGAGCAGTACTTC. Translated: CASSPTGGEQYF.

The chain links TRBV7-2 to TRBJ2-3, with D possibly matching TRBD2 (5 bases). V was shortened by 2 bases and J by 8 bases, with 14 bases between the two germline ends. Germline CDR1 and CDR2: SGHTA and FQGNSA. This CDR3 has 14 residues. CDR3 in DNA: TGTGCCAGCAGCTTAACCCCCGACCGGGGTACGCAGTATTTT. Encoded protein: CASSLTPDRGTQYF.

The V and J genes are TRBV28 and TRBJ1-2; D not certain. V shed 1 base and J shed 5 bases, with 8 bases lying between them. CDR1 and CDR2 (germline): MDHEN, SYDVKM. CDR3 length: 13 amino acids. The CDR3 is CASSLYRRYGYTF. CDR3 coding DNA: TGTGCCAGCAGTTTATACCGGAGATATGGCTACACCTTC.

The chain links TRBV28 to TRBJ2-1, with no clear D. The CDR3 has 12 residues. V gave up 2 bases and J gave up 9 bases, with 8 bases separating them. Looked up from germline, CDR1 is MDHEN and CDR2 is SYDVKM. Here the CDR3 DNA reads TGTGCCAGCAGTTTAAATGGCGGTGAGCAGTTCTTC. Encoded protein: CASSLNGGEQFF. The full variable domain, rest sourced from reference TRBV28 and TRBJ2-1, is DVKVTQSSRYLVKRTGEKVFLECVQDMDHENMFWYRQDPGLGLRLIYFSYDVKMKEKGDIPEGYSVSREKKERFSLILESASTNQTSMYLCASSLNGGEQFFGPGTRLTVL.

The chain couples TRBV27 to TRBJ2-3, with TRBD2 matching 9 bases. Germline V gene data show CDR1 as MNHEY and CDR2 as SMNVEV (reference sequence). CDR3 length: 16 amino acids. Germline trimming cut 5 bases from V and 3 bases from J; bases unmatched to any gene: 9. The CDR3 reads CASSHGLALRTDTQYF. In DNA, the CDR3 is TGTGCCAGCAGTCACGGACTAGCGTTGAGGACAGATACGCAGTATTTT.

The chain combines TRBV4-1 with TRBJ2-1; D ambiguous. V was trimmed by 1 base and J by 7 bases, leaving 8 bases between them. Per the germline V gene, CDR1 is MGHRA and CDR2 is YSYEKL. The CDR3 loop spans 13 amino acids. The DNA of the CDR3 is TGCGCCAGCAGCCAAGCGGGCGGTAATGAGCAGTTCTTC. Its translation: CASSQAGGNEQFF.

The chain has TRBV4-1 and TRBJ2-1; 12 bases are a match to TRBD1. CDR1 MGHRA and CDR2 YSYEKL come from the germline V gene. There are 15 residues in the CDR3. J was trimmed by 7 bases and V by 4 bases; bases with no gene match: 5. CDR3 sequence: CASSPGQGAGNEQFF. In nucleotides, the CDR3 is TGCGCCAGCAGCCCGGGACAGGGGGCTGGGAATGAGCAGTTCTTC.

The chain has TRBV18 and TRBJ1-5; D call uncertain. CDR3 size: 14 residues. The V and J ends lost 4 bases and 1 base respectively, with 8 bases between them. Germline V lookup: CDR1 KGHSH, CDR2 LQKENI. The CDR3 bases are TGTGCCAGCTCACGACCGGACAGCAATCAGCCCCAGCATTTT. This codes for CASSRPDSNQPQHF.

This chain uses TRBV6-5 with TRBJ2-7; D gene unclear. The CDR3 contains 13 residues. Trimming took off 4 bases at V and 2 bases at J, with 9 bases between the two ends. Germline V gives CDR1 MNHEY, CDR2 SVGAGI. Here the CDR3 DNA reads TGTGCCAGCAGTTTCGGGCCTACCTACGAGCAGTACTTC. This codes for CASSFGPTYEQYF.

The chain uses TRBV13 and TRBJ2-3; the D gene is possibly TRBD2 (5 bases). Germline loops: CDR1 PRHDT, CDR2 FYEKMQ (reference sequence). The CDR3 contains 12 residues. The germline V and J ends were trimmed by 0 bases and 8 bases, with 6 bases remaining between them. The CDR3 region has the DNA TGTGCCAGCAGCTTAGGGGAGGCTACGCAGTATTTT. Protein: CASSLGEATQYF.

The chain links TRBV7-6 to TRBJ2-3; TRBD2 matches 10 bases. The length of the CDR3 is 14 residues. V shed 8 bases, J shed 4 bases, and the junction held 6 bases outside the gene matches. Germline V CDR1 and CDR2: SGHVS, FNYEAQ. The DNA of the CDR3 is TGTGCCAGCGGGGGAGCGGGAGGGTCAGATACGCAGTATTTT. Translation: CASGGAGGSDTQYF.

The rearrangement uses TRBV2 and TRBJ2-5, with D unresolved. V lost 3 bases, J lost 5 bases, and 13 bases lay in between. The CDR3 extends over 14 amino acids. Germline assignment: CDR1 SNHLY and CDR2 FYNNEI. The CDR3, as DNA: TGTGCCAGCAGTGAGATTTCGGTCGTGGAGACCCAGTACTTC. Its translation is CASSEISVVETQYF.

The rearrangement joins TRBV9 to TRBJ2-3; D gene unclear. The CDR3 is 12 residues long. Between the trimmed V and J ends, which lost 0 bases and 6 bases, there was a span of 5 bases. From germline, CDR1 is SGDLS and CDR2 YYNGEE. The CDR3 nucleotides read TGTGCCAGCAGCGTAGAGGATGATACGCAGTATTTT. Amino acids: CASSVEDDTQYF.

In DNA, the CDR3 is TGCGCCAGCAGCTTGACATCTTACAATGAGCAGTTCTTC. It specifies CASSLTSYNEQFF. The genes are TRBV4-1 and TRBJ2-1; no clear D. The ends were cut back, 5 bases at V and 4 bases at J, with 9 bases in the middle. The CDR3 is 13 amino acids. CDR1 MGHRA and CDR2 YSYEKL come from the germline V gene.

The chain joins TRBV21-1 to TRBJ1-2; the table calls TRBD1, which could not be checked here. TRBV21-1 is an annotated pseudogene. The CDR3 has 18 residues. This CDR3 is CASSKASNRLNGQYGYTF. For the CDR3, the DNA is TGTGCCAGCAGCAAAGCGTCTAACAGGTTAAATGGGCAATATGGCTACACCTTC.

The chain couples TRBV29-1 to TRBJ1-1; D gene uncertain. V shed 8 bases and J shed 3 bases, with 13 bases lying between them. CDR3 length: 12 amino acids. In germline, CDR1 is SQVTM, CDR2 ANQGSEA. Here the CDR3 reads CSTFLGDTEAFF. In nucleotides, the CDR3 is TGCAGCACTTTCCTTGGGGACACTGAAGCTTTCTTT.

The V and J genes are TRBV27 and TRBJ2-3; TRBD2 aligns across 8 bases. This CDR3 is 15 amino acids long. CDR1 is MNHEY, CDR2 SMNVEV, per germline (reference sequence). J gave up 4 bases and V 5 bases, and 8 bases lay outside the gene matches. For the CDR3, the DNA is TGTGCCAGCAGTCACGTCGGGGGGGTGGCAGATACGCAGTATTTT. Protein: CASSHVGGVADTQYF.

The chain joins TRBV6-1 to TRBJ1-4; D remains unclear. The CDR3 consists of 14 residues. Trimming took 0 bases from V and 10 from J, leaving 12 bases between them. Germline lookup yields CDR1 MNHNS and CDR2 SASEGT. The CDR3 loop reads CASSEALFGGKLFF. The CDR3 DNA reads TGTGCCAGCAGTGAAGCCTTGTTCGGTGGAAAACTGTTTTTT.

The V and J genes are TRBV15 and TRBJ2-7; 7 positions agree with TRBD2. CDR1 and CDR2 from the germline V gene are LNHNV and YYDKDF (reference sequence). The CDR3 covers 15 residues. V was pared by 3 bases and J by 6 bases, with 11 bases of the junction left unmatched. Here the CDR3 reads CATSRSGAGFGEQYF. CDR3 nucleotides: TGTGCCACCAGCAGGAGCGGGGCCGGGTTTGGCGAGCAGTACTTC.

This CDR3 is CASSVAGVLTDTQYF. The CDR3 DNA reads TGTGCCAGCAGCGTAGCGGGAGTTCTGACAGATACGCAGTATTTT. The rearrangement links TRBV9 to TRBJ2-3; TRBD2 is a possible D gene (6 bases). The germline V gene encodes CDR1 SGDLS and CDR2 YYNGEE. The CDR3 runs to 15 residues. Between the trimmed V and J ends, which lost 0 bases and 3 bases, there was a span of 11 bases.

The chain carries TRBV7-9 and TRBJ2-5; D call uncertain. This CDR3 is built from 14 residues. Trimming cost V 1 base and J 3 bases, with 9 bases left between them. Per the germline V gene, CDR1 is SEHNR and CDR2 is FQNEAQ (reference sequence). CDR3 sequence reads: CASSLVVDKETQYF. The CDR3, as DNA: TGTGCCAGCAGCTTAGTTGTGGATAAAGAGACCCAGTACTTC.

The gene calls are TRBV7-9 and TRBJ2-7; 9 positions agree with TRBD1. The CDR3 extends over 16 amino acids. V dropped 5 bases and J dropped 4; count of bases not matched to a gene: 12. Germline lookup yields CDR1 SEHNR and CDR2 FQNEAQ (reference sequence). This CDR3 is CASSPREGQGKYEQYF. The CDR3, as DNA: TGTGCCAGCAGCCCGAGGGAAGGACAGGGGAAATACGAGCAGTACTTC. Complete variable domain (other parts from reference TRBV7-9 and TRBJ2-7): DTGVSQNPRHKITKRGQNVTFRCDPISEHNRLYWYRQTLGQGPEFLTYFQNEAQLEKSRLLSDRFSAERPKGSFSTLEIQRTEQGDSAMYLCASSPREGQGKYEQYFGPGTRLTVT.

The chain uses TRBV19 and TRBJ2-7, with 8 nucleotides matching TRBD1. The junction had 1 base not matched to a gene; V was cut back by 4 bases and J by 2 bases. CDR3 size: 13 residues. Germline V lookup: CDR1 LNHDA, CDR2 SQIVND (reference sequence). CDR3 residues: CASSTDRAYEQYF. The CDR3 bases are TGTGCCAGTAGTACGGACAGGGCCTACGAGCAGTACTTC. Variable domain in full (rest from reference TRBV19 and TRBJ2-7): DGGITQSPKYLFRKEGQNVTLSCEQNLNHDAMYWYRQDPGQGLRLIYYSQIVNDFQKGDIAEGYSVSREKKESFPLTVTSAQKNPTAFYLCASSTDRAYEQYFGPGTRLTVT.

This clone was counted once. The V gene is TRBV6-1, the J gene TRBJ2-4; perhaps TRBD1 as D (5 bases). V lost 4 bases and J lost 3, with 10 bases in between. Germline V CDR1 and CDR2: MNHNS, SASEGT. This CDR3 is built from 14 residues. In DNA, the CDR3 is TGTGCCAGCAGTGTCCCAGGGAACAAAAACATTCAGTACTTC. This gives the protein CASSVPGNKNIQYF.

The chain links TRBV5-6 to TRBJ1-1; 8 nucleotides match TRBD1. With V trimmed by 4 bases and J by 5 bases, 7 bases remained unmatched. The CDR3 has 14 residues. Germline CDR1 and CDR2: SGHDT and YYEEEE. The CDR3 bases are TGTGCCAGCAGCAAGACAGGGGTTGGTACTGAAGCTTTCTTT. Translated, it gives CASSKTGVGTEAFF.

A single count supports this clone. The genes are TRBV27 and TRBJ2-2, with D unclear. From germline, CDR1 is MNHEY and CDR2 SMNVEV (reference sequence). The CDR3 covers 12 residues. Trimming stripped 4 bases from V and 0 bases from J, with 0 bases between. The CDR3 spells CASSSNTGELFF. Written as DNA, the CDR3 is TGTGCCAGCAGTTCGAACACCGGGGAGCTGTTTTTT.

CDR3 amino acids: CASLTGTPSGADTQYF. The CDR3 DNA reads TGCGCCAGCTTGACTGGGACTCCATCAGGGGCAGATACGCAGTATTTT. The chain carries TRBV23-1 and TRBJ2-3, with D perhaps being TRBD1 or TRBD2 (6 bases each). TRBV23-1 is given ORF status, its function remaining uncertain. This CDR3 has 16 residues. The V end lost 8 bases, the J end lost 4 bases, and 22 bases lay between the germline ends.

The chain joins TRBV9 to TRBJ2-3; unclear D gene. CDR3 length equals 15 residues. V was trimmed by 0 bases and J by 2 bases, leaving 10 bases between them. Per the germline V gene, CDR1 is SGDLS and CDR2 is YYNGEE. CDR3 sequence reads: CASSVADQLTDTQYF. Written as DNA, the CDR3 is TGTGCCAGCAGCGTAGCAGACCAACTCACAGATACGCAGTATTTT.

The rearrangement uses TRBV6-1 and TRBJ1-5; D gene unclear. The CDR3 sequence is 15 residues long. The germline V gene has CDR1 MNHNS and CDR2 SASEGT. V lost 0 bases to trimming and J lost 4 bases, with 10 bases between them. This chain's CDR3 is CASSEADGLNQPQHF. The DNA for the CDR3 is TGTGCCAGCAGTGAAGCGGACGGATTGAATCAGCCCCAGCATTTT.

This chain uses TRBV6-1 with TRBJ2-3; 8 bases map to TRBD2. The J segment lost 5 bases and the V segment lost 1 base, leaving 8 bases of the junction unmatched. CDR1 MNHNS and CDR2 SASEGT come from the germline V gene. The CDR3 length is 16 residues. The CDR3 region has the DNA TGTGCCAGCAGTGAAGGTAGCACTAGCGGAAAAGATACGCAGTATTTT. Its translation: CASSEGSTSGKDTQYF.

V usage is TRBV28 and J usage is TRBJ2-3; 9 bases map to TRBD1. After removal of 6 bases from V and 6 bases from J, the junction contained 10 bases not matched to a gene. This CDR3 comprises 15 residues. Germline V gives CDR1 MDHEN, CDR2 SYDVKM. In DNA form, the CDR3 reads TGTGCCAGCAGCCCCACGGGACAGGGTGGCGATACGCAGTATTTT. Encoded protein: CASSPTGQGGDTQYF.

This clone was seen only a few times. This rearrangement joins TRBV13 to TRBJ2-6, with TRBD1 matching 8 bases. The CDR3 extends over 17 amino acids. Germline values: CDR1 PRHDT, CDR2 FYEKMQ (reference sequence). With V trimmed by 5 bases and J by 2 bases, 8 bases remained unmatched. CDR3 sequence reads: CASSPDRGRPGANVLTF. The CDR3 DNA reads as TGTGCCAGCAGCCCTGACAGGGGTCGGCCTGGGGCCAACGTCCTGACTTTC.